The T cell receptor beta chain described here comes from a study of blood T cell repertoires in COVID-19. Turning to the study itself: Both acute and convalescent COVID-19 samples were obtained from the United States, Italy and Spain.

CDR3 size: 16 residues. Germline loops: CDR1 SGHRS, CDR2 YFSETQ. J was trimmed by 2 bases and V by 4 bases; bases with no gene match: 9. Source study methods: For nucleated cells, counts were estimated from reference gene primer amplification. Here immunoSEQ multiplex PCR was the method, and the copy in TCRdb shows in-frame clones only, minus some. For V, J and clone size, that table is used; D and trimming come from the DNA. The table has around 41,000 clones, 88% seen once. The origin of this receptor is a human donor in a cohort sampled during active COVID-19. V gene TRBV5-1 combines with J gene TRBJ1-2; 9 positions match TRBD1. Sequencing was done on a sample of peripheral blood. The CDR3 loop is CASSPLPGQGNYGYTF. CDR3 nucleotide sequence: TGCGCCAGCAGCCCGCTCCCGGGACAGGGAAACTATGGCTACACCTTC.